What follows are 22 T cell receptor beta chains derived from one specimen sequenced in a study of cytomegalovirus exposure and HLA in healthy donors. The PCR used 60 Vbeta and 13 Jbeta primers. Clones were read by immunoSEQ multiplex PCR, and TCRdb kept only the in-frame ones, dropping some. The sample lists about 160,000 clones; less than 85% were seen once. Sequencing was carried out using PBMCs. The receptors originated from a man aged 55 to 70 in good health and CMV-seronegative.

The V and J genes are TRBV28 and TRBJ2-7, with D perhaps matching TRBD2 (6 bases). Between the trimmed V and J ends, which lost 7 bases and 2 bases, there was a span of 18 bases. This CDR3 is built from 15 residues. Germline V gives CDR1 MDHEN, CDR2 SYDVKM. CDR3 DNA sequence: TGTGCCAGCACCTTGGTGGGGGGACCCGCCTACGAGCAGTACTTC. Its protein product is CASTLVGGPAYEQYF.

The chain has TRBV30 and TRBJ1-5, with TRBD1 as a possible D gene (6 bases). CDR1 and CDR2 from the germline V gene are GTSNPN and SVGIG (reference sequence). V dropped 2 bases and J dropped 5 bases, with 16 bases sitting between them. The CDR3 runs to 15 residues. The CDR3 here is CAWSHTGRGDQPQHF. For the CDR3, the DNA is TGTGCCTGGAGTCATACAGGGAGAGGGGATCAGCCCCAGCATTTT.

The chain employs TRBV12-5 and TRBJ2-5; 13 nucleotides line up with TRBD2. Trimming removed 3 bases from V and 3 bases from J; junction bases left unmatched: 1. The CDR3 spans 15 residues. Germline CDR1 and CDR2: LGHNT and FRNRAP. The CDR3 loop is CASGLGLAGEETQYF. CDR3 bases: TGTGCTAGTGGTTTAGGACTAGCGGGAGAAGAGACCCAGTACTTC.

Notes on this clone: An end of the junction differs from the germline gene, which may be a read error. The V gene is TRBV7-9, the J gene TRBJ2-7; 12 nucleotides agree with TRBD2. The germline CDR1 and CDR2 sequences are SEHNR and FQNEAQ (reference sequence). The CDR3 totals 14 residues. The CDR3 DNA sequence: TGTTCCAGCAGCACTAGCGGGGGGCCCTACGAGCAGTACTTC. Amino acids: CSSSTSGGPYEQYF.

The V and J genes are TRBV2 and TRBJ1-1, with 8 nucleotides matching TRBD1. The J segment lost 3 bases and the V segment lost 6 bases, leaving 6 bases of the junction unmatched. CDR3 length equals 14 residues. The germline V gene has CDR1 SNHLY and CDR2 FYNNEI. The CDR3 DNA follows: TGTGCCAGCAGCTATGACAGGGGAGACACTGAAGCTTTCTTT. Protein: CASSYDRGDTEAFF.

This clone appeared a few times. The chain uses TRBV10-3 and TRBJ2-2; the match to TRBD1 covers 8 bases. The CDR3 sequence is 13 residues long. Losses at the gene ends were 2 bases for V and 13 bases for J; bases not matched to a gene: 6. Per germline, CDR1 ENHRY and CDR2 SYGVKD. The DNA for the CDR3 is TGTGCCATCAGTGAGGGGGGACAGGTTTCGCTGTTTTTT. Its protein is CAISEGGQVSLFF.

The genes are TRBV14 and TRBJ1-1, with no clear D. Trimming took 1 base from V and 3 from J, leaving 6 bases between them. The CDR3 extends over 13 amino acids. From germline, CDR1 is SGHDN and CDR2 FVKESK. The CDR3 nucleotides are TGTGCCAGCAGCCAAGGGGCTTACACTGAAGCTTTCTTT. The encoded protein is CASSQGAYTEAFF.

V usage is TRBV4-3 and J usage is TRBJ2-2; D is unclear. The length of the CDR3 is 13 residues. The V and J ends lost 8 bases and 6 bases respectively, with 13 bases between them. Germline V CDR1 and CDR2: LGHNA, YSLEER. The CDR3 DNA reads TGCGCCAGCGCCTACTCCCAATCCGGGGAGCTGTTTTTT. Its translation is CASAYSQSGELFF.

The chain carries TRBV4-3 and TRBJ2-2; D call uncertain. The CDR3 has 16 residues. Trimming removed 1 base at V and 1 base at J, with 10 bases between. The germline V gene has CDR1 LGHNA and CDR2 YSLEER. In DNA form, the CDR3 reads TGCGCCAGCAGCCAAGGGATTGGGCAGAACACCGGGGAGCTGTTTTTT. Its translation: CASSQGIGQNTGELFF.

CDR3 in DNA: TGTGCCAGCAGTGAACCGGGGGGGCCGCAGAATGAGCAGTTCTTC. Translation gives CASSEPGGPQNEQFF. This sequence joins TRBV6-1 and TRBJ2-1; 8 positions agree with TRBD2. This CDR3 spans 15 amino acids. The V and J ends lost 2 bases and 7 bases, in that order; junction bases with no gene match: 7. The germline V gene has CDR1 MNHNS and CDR2 SASEGT.

The chain employs TRBV30 and TRBJ1-5; D call uncertain. V was trimmed by 8 bases and J by 5 bases, leaving 16 bases between them. From germline, CDR1 is GTSNPN and CDR2 SVGIG (reference sequence). CDR3 size: 13 residues. In DNA form, the CDR3 reads TGTGCCGGCTCCCATGCAGGCGATCAGCCCCAGCATTTT. Its translation is CAGSHAGDQPQHF.

The chain couples TRBV10-3 to TRBJ2-1; 7 bases are a match to TRBD1. Germline loops: CDR1 ENHRY, CDR2 SYGVKD. Trimming at V came to 8 bases and at J to 0 bases, leaving 4 bases not matched to a gene. The CDR3 is 14 amino acids. CDR3 residues: CAISGQVSYNEQFF. In DNA, the CDR3 is TGTGCCATCTCCGGACAGGTCTCCTACAATGAGCAGTTCTTC.

This clone occurred once. The chain is built from TRBV5-5 and TRBJ1-2, with D unresolved. Trimming cost V 0 bases and J 0 bases, with 6 bases left between them. Germline CDR1 reads SGHKS; CDR2 reads YYEKEE (reference sequence). The CDR3 is 14 amino acids. The CDR3 loop is CASSLVLANYGYTF. The CDR3, as DNA: TGTGCCAGCAGCTTGGTTCTAGCTAACTATGGCTACACCTTC.

In this sample, this clone turned up a few times. The rearrangement links TRBV5-1 to TRBJ2-7; D might be TRBD2 (6 bases). This CDR3 has 15 amino acids. Deletions cut 2 bases from V and 0 bases from J, with 12 bases between. CDR1 and CDR2 (germline): SGHRS, YFSETQ. CDR3 DNA sequence: TGCGCCAGCAGCTTTAGCGGTTCTAGCTCCTACGAGCAGTACTTC. It encodes CASSFSGSSSYEQYF.

This sequence joins TRBV5-1 and TRBJ2-3, with TRBD2 matching over 10 bases. The CDR3 extends over 16 amino acids. Germline assignment: CDR1 SGHRS and CDR2 YFSETQ. V shed 3 bases, J shed 5 bases, and the junction held 9 bases outside the gene matches. This CDR3 reads CASSSSSGSFGDTQYF. The CDR3 DNA reads TGCGCCAGCAGCTCCTCTAGCGGGAGTTTTGGAGATACGCAGTATTTT. The whole variable domain, filled in from reference TRBV5-1 and TRBJ2-3, reads KAGVTQTPRYLIKTRGQQVTLSCSPISGHRSVSWYQQTPGQGLQFLFEYFSETQRNKGNFPGRFSGRQFSNSRSEMNVSTLELGDSALYLCASSSSSGSFGDTQYFGPGTRLTVL.

The chain combines TRBV7-9 with TRBJ2-5, with D maybe TRBD1 (6 bases). V was clipped by 0 bases and J by 5 bases, with 10 bases between them. Germline V gene data show CDR1 as SEHNR and CDR2 as FQNEAQ (reference sequence). CDR3 length equals 14 residues. The CDR3 here is CASSLANRDETQYF. CDR3 DNA: TGTGCCAGCAGCTTAGCGAACAGGGATGAGACCCAGTACTTC.

The gene calls are TRBV19 and TRBJ1-5; a weak D match, TRBD1 (5 bases). The CDR3 spans 18 residues. Germline V gives CDR1 LNHDA, CDR2 SQIVND (reference sequence). V lost 4 bases and J 7 bases, leaving 26 bases between the germline ends. CDR3 in amino acids: CASSTDLRATHAGQPQHF. The CDR3 region has the DNA TGTGCCAGTAGTACGGACCTCAGGGCCACACATGCGGGGCAGCCCCAGCATTTT.

The chain links TRBV27 to TRBJ2-3; 13 nucleotides align to TRBD2. CDR1 is MNHEY, CDR2 SMNVEV, per germline (reference sequence). The length of the CDR3 is 16 residues. The junction had 4 bases not matched to a gene; V was cut back by 3 bases and J by 4 bases. DNA for the CDR3: TGTGCCAGCAGTTTGACTAGCGGGGGGCCCCCAGATACGCAGTATTTT. It translates to CASSLTSGGPPDTQYF.

This clone turned up a few times. The chain links TRBV18 to TRBJ1-2, with a possible D match to TRBD1 (6 bases). The CDR3 runs to 15 residues. V lost 3 bases and J lost 4, with 15 bases in between. Germline-derived CDR1 and CDR2 are KGHSH and LQKENI. CDR3 protein: CASSPGGGTFYGYTF. CDR3 DNA sequence: TGTGCCAGCTCACCGGGAGGGGGTACCTTCTATGGCTACACCTTC.

The chain joins TRBV2 to TRBJ2-1; 13 nucleotides match TRBD2. The CDR3 loop spans 19 amino acids. Per germline, CDR1 SNHLY and CDR2 FYNNEI. V was pared by 4 bases and J by 2 bases, with 11 bases of the junction left unmatched. CDR3 sequence reads: CASSALTSGRAPTYNEQFF. CDR3 DNA: TGTGCCAGCAGTGCCCTAACTAGCGGGAGGGCTCCTACCTACAATGAGCAGTTCTTC.

The rearrangement uses TRBV6-1 and TRBJ1-1; the D gene is possibly TRBD1 (6 bases). Between the trimmed V and J ends, which lost 5 bases and 3 bases, there was a span of 13 bases. CDR3 length: 14 residues. The germline CDR1 and CDR2 sequences are MNHNS and SASEGT. The CDR3 protein is CASSTQGWDTEAFF. The CDR3 DNA is TGTGCCAGCAGTACCCAGGGGTGGGACACTGAAGCTTTCTTT.

The J gene is TRBJ2-7, the V gene TRBV4-1; tentatively, D is TRBD1 (5 bases). V was pared by 4 bases and J by 4 bases, with 17 bases between. Germline-derived CDR1 and CDR2 are MGHRA and YSYEKL. The CDR3 has 15 amino acids. CDR3 in amino acids: CASSPTYQGNYEQYF. For the CDR3, the DNA is TGCGCCAGCAGCCCTACGTACCAGGGTAATTACGAGCAGTACTTC.